Listed here are 20 T cell receptor beta chains from one sample, sequenced in a study of cytomegalovirus exposure and HLA in healthy donors. The PCR had 60 Vbeta and 13 Jbeta primers. Some clones are missing from TCRdb's copy, which holds only in-frame ones; the method was immunoSEQ multiplex PCR. This sample has about 110,000 clones; around 74% occur once, and the top ten carry about 9.1%. The specimen was PBMCs. Receptors originate from a woman between 40 and 55 years old in good health and CMV-seropositive.

This clone was seen a few times. The chain recombines TRBV2 with TRBJ2-7; 7 bases agree with TRBD1. Looked up from germline, CDR1 is SNHLY and CDR2 is FYNNEI. V was pared by 6 bases and J by 5 bases, with 7 bases of the junction left unmatched. The CDR3 runs 13 residues. CDR3 residues: CASSRQGLDEQYF. CDR3 sequence (DNA): TGTGCCAGCAGCCGACAGGGTCTCGACGAGCAGTACTTC.

This clone was seen once. The gene calls are TRBV2 and TRBJ2-1, with 11 bases aligning to TRBD2. The CDR3 has 13 residues. J lost 5 bases, V lost 10 bases, and 4 bases had no gene match. In germline, CDR1 is SNHLY, CDR2 FYNNEI. The DNA for the CDR3 is TGTGCCACCAGACTAGCGGGAAACAATGAGCAGTTCTTC. Translation: CATRLAGNNEQFF.

This chain connects TRBV25-1 to TRBJ1-6; TRBD1 matches 7 bases. V trimming: 6 bases; J trimming: 0 bases; junction bases outside the gene matches: 11. The V gene's germline CDR1 is MGHDK and CDR2 SYGVNS. CDR3 length equals 18 residues. Here the CDR3 reads CASRRQGVPSSYNSPLHF. CDR3 DNA sequence: TGTGCCAGCAGAAGACAGGGAGTCCCTAGCTCCTATAATTCACCCCTCCACTTT. The variable domain in full, with the rest retrieved from reference TRBV25-1 and TRBJ1-6, is EADIYQTPRYLVIGTGKKITLECSQTMGHDKMYWYQQDPGMELHLIHYSYGVNSTEKGDLSSESTVSRIRTEHFPLTLESARPSHTSQYLCASRRQGVPSSYNSPLHFGNGTRLTVT.

DNA for the CDR3: TGTGCCAGTAGACTCGGGGGGGCAGGTGAGCAGTTCTTC. Translated, it gives CASRLGGAGEQFF. The V and J genes are TRBV19 and TRBJ2-1, with 8 bases that match TRBD2. V was clipped by 6 bases and J by 9 bases; unmatched bases: 7. The CDR3 consists of 13 residues. In germline, CDR1 is LNHDA, CDR2 SQIVND (reference sequence).

The chain recombines TRBV9 with TRBJ2-1, with 7 bases lining up with TRBD2. Germline CDR1 reads SGDLS; CDR2 reads YYNGEE. The CDR3 loop spans 16 amino acids. The V gene end was trimmed by 4 bases and the J gene end by 6 bases; junction bases not matched to a gene: 13. CDR3 in amino acids: CASSPQTGTNPNEQFF. The DNA for the CDR3 is TGTGCCAGCAGCCCCCAAACCGGGACTAACCCCAATGAGCAGTTCTTC.

This clone was recorded once. This sequence joins TRBV6-6 and TRBJ1-1; 7 nucleotides match TRBD1. Trimming removed 7 bases from V and 4 bases from J; junction bases left unmatched: 6. Germline assignment: CDR1 MNHNY and CDR2 SVGAGI (reference sequence). The length of the CDR3 is 13 residues. The CDR3 DNA sequence: TGTGCCAGCACCAACAGGGGTGGCACTGAAGCTTTCTTT. This gives the protein CASTNRGGTEAFF.

The chain has TRBV11-3 and TRBJ1-1, with TRBD1 matching over 8 bases. Unmatched junction bases numbered 6, after V lost 5 bases and J lost 4 bases. The CDR3 sequence is 14 residues long. Per germline, CDR1 SGHNT and CDR2 YENEEA. CDR3 bases: TGTGCCAGCAGCCCCGGACAGGGACGCACTGAAGCTTTCTTT. It yields the protein CASSPGQGRTEAFF.

The chain uses TRBV7-2 and TRBJ2-1; TRBD2 aligns across 16 bases. The CDR3 extends over 20 amino acids. Per the germline V gene, CDR1 is SGHTA and CDR2 is FQGNSA. V shed 0 bases and J 1 base; nucleotides not matched to a gene: 6. The CDR3 coding sequence is TGTGCCAGCAGCTTAGCCCCGGGACTAGCGGGGGGGCCATCCTACAATGAGCAGTTCTTC. Translation: CASSLAPGLAGGPSYNEQFF.

The chain couples TRBV28 to TRBJ2-3; 8 nucleotides line up with TRBD2. Per germline, CDR1 MDHEN and CDR2 SYDVKM. V lost 0 bases and J lost 3; bases outside the gene matches: 14. There are 19 residues in the CDR3. The CDR3 nucleotides are TGTGCCAGCAGTTTATGGTCGGGTCGGGAGGGCCTCTCAACAGATACGCAGTATTTT. Protein sequence: CASSLWSGREGLSTDTQYF.

CDR3 bases: TGTGCCAGCAGATGGACTTACAATGAGCAGTTCTTC. Amino acid sequence: CASRWTYNEQFF. The chain couples TRBV2 to TRBJ2-1; tentatively, D is TRBD2 (5 bases). The germline V and J ends were trimmed by 6 bases and 4 bases, with 7 bases remaining between them. Germline CDR1 reads SNHLY; CDR2 reads FYNNEI. The CDR3 consists of 12 residues. The full variable domain, in which reference TRBV2 and TRBJ2-1 provide the parts outside the CDR3, is EPEVTQTPSHQVTQMGQEVILRCVPISNHLYFYWYRQILGQKVEFLVSFYNNEISEKSEIFDDQFSVERPDGSNFTLKIRSTKLEDSAMYFCASRWTYNEQFFGPGTRLTVL.

This chain joins TRBV5-1 and TRBJ2-2, with TRBD1 matching 8 bases. Germline V lookup: CDR1 SGHRS, CDR2 YFSETQ. Trimming removed 4 bases from V and 2 bases from J; junction bases left unmatched: 4. The CDR3 spans 15 residues. The CDR3 protein is CASSQGQGNTGELFF. Written as DNA, the CDR3 is TGCGCCAGCAGCCAAGGACAGGGAAACACCGGGGAGCTGTTTTTT.

This clone was counted only a few times. The V call is TRBV27, the J call TRBJ2-3, with TRBD1 matching over 7 bases. The V and J ends lost 4 bases and 2 bases, in that order; junction bases with no gene match: 9. Germline assignment: CDR1 MNHEY and CDR2 SMNVEV (reference sequence). This CDR3 spans 16 amino acids. The CDR3 sequence is CASSSTGFRFTDTQYF. The CDR3 nucleotides are TGTGCCAGCAGTTCGACAGGGTTTCGCTTCACAGATACGCAGTATTTT.

This clone was observed a handful of times. The CDR3 region is CASSLTAEYQETQYF. The CDR3 bases are TGCGCCAGCAGCTTGACAGCCGAGTACCAAGAGACCCAGTACTTC. The chain is built from TRBV5-1 and TRBJ2-5; D call uncertain. The CDR3 length is 15 residues. With 1 base removed from V and 0 bases from J, the gap between germline ends came to 10 bases. CDR1 and CDR2 (germline): SGHRS, YFSETQ.

This clone appeared a single time. Germline and junction disagree at one end, which may indicate a read error. The chain employs TRBV7-7 and TRBJ1-1; 7 bases are shared with TRBD1. The CDR3 loop spans 16 amino acids. Germline lookup yields CDR1 SSHAT and CDR2 FNYEAQ (reference sequence). In DNA, the CDR3 is TGTGCTAGCAGCTTGGAAAATGGGACAGCCCCCACTGAAGCTTTCTTT. This sequence encodes CASSLENGTAPTEAFF.

The chain combines TRBV7-9 with TRBJ2-7; 8 nucleotides line up with TRBD2. J was trimmed by 2 bases and V by 1 base; bases with no gene match: 4. Germline assignment: CDR1 SEHNR and CDR2 FQNEAQ (reference sequence). The CDR3 has 15 amino acids. Here the CDR3 reads CASSLELAETYEQYF. CDR3 coding DNA: TGTGCCAGCAGCTTAGAACTAGCGGAGACCTACGAGCAGTACTTC.

This chain joins TRBV29-1 and TRBJ1-1; possible D gene TRBD1, 5 bases. Trimming stripped 4 bases from V and 1 base from J, with 13 bases between. Germline CDR1 is SQVTM and CDR2 is ANQGSEA. CDR3 length: 14 amino acids. CDR3 sequence (DNA): TGCAGCGTTGCCTCGGACAAGACGAACACTGAAGCTTTCTTT. Protein sequence: CSVASDKTNTEAFF. Full variable domain (remainder filled in from reference TRBV29-1 and TRBJ1-1): SAVISQKPSRDICQRGTSLTIQCQVDSQVTMMFWYRQQPGQSLTLIATANQGSEATYESGFVIDKFPISRPNLTFSTLTVSNMSPEDSSIYLCSVASDKTNTEAFFGQGTRLTVV.

The V call is TRBV7-9, the J call TRBJ2-1, with 11 bases identical to TRBD2. V gave up 7 bases and J gave up 3 bases; unmatched junction bases: 5. The germline CDR1 and CDR2 sequences are SEHNR and FQNEAQ (reference sequence). This CDR3 has 15 residues. The CDR3 DNA is TGTGCCAGCACCAGTAGCGGGAGGGACTACAATGAGCAGTTCTTC. Its translation is CASTSSGRDYNEQFF.

This rearrangement joins TRBV18 to TRBJ1-6, with 9 positions matching TRBD1. Germline CDR1 and CDR2: KGHSH and LQKENI. The CDR3 length is 16 residues. V dropped 1 base and J dropped 6; count of bases not matched to a gene: 4. CDR3 nucleotide sequence: TGTGCCAGCTCACCACGAGAGGACAGGGGTAATTCACCCCTCCACTTT. It specifies CASSPREDRGNSPLHF.

The chain recombines TRBV9 with TRBJ2-2; 8 bases line up with TRBD2. Germline loops: CDR1 SGDLS, CDR2 YYNGEE. The V gene end was trimmed by 0 bases and the J gene end by 6 bases; junction bases not matched to a gene: 10. The CDR3 spans 17 residues. The DNA for the CDR3 is TGTGCCAGCAGCGTAGAGGGCGGGGGGAGAAGTGCCGGGGAGCTGTTTTTT. This gives the protein CASSVEGGGRSAGELFF.

Only one count was recorded for this clone. The chain couples TRBV7-2 to TRBJ2-1; 8 nucleotides match TRBD1. V shed 5 bases and J 7 bases; nucleotides not matched to a gene: 16. Germline V gene lookup returns CDR1 SGHTA and CDR2 FQGNSA. The CDR3 sequence is 17 residues long. CDR3 in DNA: TGTGCCAGCAGCCTTGAAAGGACAGGGATAGGGTGGAATGAGCAGTTCTTC. This gives the protein CASSLERTGIGWNEQFF.